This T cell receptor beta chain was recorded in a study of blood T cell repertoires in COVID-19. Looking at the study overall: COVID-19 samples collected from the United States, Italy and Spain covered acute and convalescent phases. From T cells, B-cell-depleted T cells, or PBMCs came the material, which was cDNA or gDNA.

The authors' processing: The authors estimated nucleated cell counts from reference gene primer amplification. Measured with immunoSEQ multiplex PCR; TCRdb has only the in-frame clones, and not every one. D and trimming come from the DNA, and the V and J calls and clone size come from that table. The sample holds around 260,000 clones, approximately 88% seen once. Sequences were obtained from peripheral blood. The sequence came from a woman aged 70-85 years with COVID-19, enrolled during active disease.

The CDR3 region has the DNA TGTGCCAGCAGCCACGGGAGAGTGAAGACCCAGTACTTC. Translating gives CASSHGRVKTQYF. The V gene is TRBV7-6, the J gene TRBJ2-5; weak D call: TRBD2 (6 bases). The CDR3 covers 13 residues. Looked up from germline, CDR1 is SGHVS and CDR2 is FNYEAQ. Deletions cut 5 bases from V and 6 bases from J, with 13 bases between.